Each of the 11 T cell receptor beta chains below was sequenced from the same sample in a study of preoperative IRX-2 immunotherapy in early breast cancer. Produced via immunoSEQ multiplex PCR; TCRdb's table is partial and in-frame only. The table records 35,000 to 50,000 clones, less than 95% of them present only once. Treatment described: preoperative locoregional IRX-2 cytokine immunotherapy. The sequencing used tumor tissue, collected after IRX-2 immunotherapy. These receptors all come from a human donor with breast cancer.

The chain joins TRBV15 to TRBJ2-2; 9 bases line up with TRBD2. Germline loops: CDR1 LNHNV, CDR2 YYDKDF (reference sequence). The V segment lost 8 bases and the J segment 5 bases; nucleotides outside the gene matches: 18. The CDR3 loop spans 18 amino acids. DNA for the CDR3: TGTGCCACCTCAGCCTCTAGGACTAGCGCCCTGGGGACCGGGGAGCTGTTTTTT. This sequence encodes CATSASRTSALGTGELFF. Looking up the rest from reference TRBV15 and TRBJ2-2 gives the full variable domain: DAMVIQNPRYQVTQFGKPVTLSCSQTLNHNVMYWYQQKSSQAPKLLFHYYDKDFNNEADTPDNFQSRRPNTSFCFLDIRSPGLGDTAMYLCATSASRTSALGTGELFFGEGSRLTVL.

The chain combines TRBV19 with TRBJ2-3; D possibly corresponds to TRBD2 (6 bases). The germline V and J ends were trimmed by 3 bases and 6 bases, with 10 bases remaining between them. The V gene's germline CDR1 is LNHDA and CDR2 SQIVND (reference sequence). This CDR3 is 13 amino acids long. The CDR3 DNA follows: TGTGCCAGTAGTATTGGTGGGAGGGATACGCAGTATTTT. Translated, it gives CASSIGGRDTQYF.

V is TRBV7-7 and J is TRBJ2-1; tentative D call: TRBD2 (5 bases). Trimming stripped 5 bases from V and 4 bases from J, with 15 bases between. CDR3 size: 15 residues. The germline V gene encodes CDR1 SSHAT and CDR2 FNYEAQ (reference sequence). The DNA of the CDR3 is TGTGCCAGCAGCCCCGGAACTAGTCAGTACAATGAGCAGTTCTTC. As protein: CASSPGTSQYNEQFF.

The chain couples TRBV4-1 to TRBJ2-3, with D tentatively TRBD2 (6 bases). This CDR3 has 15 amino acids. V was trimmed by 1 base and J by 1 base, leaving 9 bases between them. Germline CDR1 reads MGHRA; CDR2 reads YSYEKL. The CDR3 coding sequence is TGCGCCAGCAGCCAAGTCCCTAGCGGCACAGATACGCAGTATTTT. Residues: CASSQVPSGTDTQYF.

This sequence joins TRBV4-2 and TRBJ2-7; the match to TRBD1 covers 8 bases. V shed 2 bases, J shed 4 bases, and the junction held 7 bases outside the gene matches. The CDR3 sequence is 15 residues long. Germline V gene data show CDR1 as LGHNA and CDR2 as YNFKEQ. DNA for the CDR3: TGTGCCAGCAGCCAAAGTAAACAGGGGGTTTACGAGCAGTACTTC. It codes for CASSQSKQGVYEQYF.

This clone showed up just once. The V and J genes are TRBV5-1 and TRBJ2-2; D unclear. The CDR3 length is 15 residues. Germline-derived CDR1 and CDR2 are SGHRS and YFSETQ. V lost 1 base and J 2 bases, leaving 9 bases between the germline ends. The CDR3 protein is CASSLFQINTGELFF. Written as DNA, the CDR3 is TGCGCCAGCAGCTTGTTTCAGATCAACACCGGGGAGCTGTTTTTT.

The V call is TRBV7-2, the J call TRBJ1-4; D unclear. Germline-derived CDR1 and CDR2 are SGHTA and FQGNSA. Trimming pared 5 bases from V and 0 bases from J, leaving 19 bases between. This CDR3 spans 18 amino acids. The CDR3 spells CASSQRVQSLATNEKLFF. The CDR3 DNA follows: TGTGCCAGCAGCCAAAGGGTACAGTCTCTTGCAACTAATGAAAAACTGTTTTTT.

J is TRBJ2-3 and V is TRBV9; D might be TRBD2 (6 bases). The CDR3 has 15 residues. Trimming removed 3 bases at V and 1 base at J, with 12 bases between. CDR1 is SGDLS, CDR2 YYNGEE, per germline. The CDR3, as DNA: TGTGCCAGCAGCGACAGGACTACTCGCACAGATACGCAGTATTTT. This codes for CASSDRTTRTDTQYF. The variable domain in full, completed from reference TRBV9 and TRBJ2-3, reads DSGVTQTPKHLITATGQRVTLRCSPRSGDLSVYWYQQSLDQGLQFLIQYYNGEERAKGNILERFSAQQFPDLHSELNLSSLELGDSALYFCASSDRTTRTDTQYFGPGTRLTVL.

Here the CDR3 reads CASSLEQGVGKLFF. The CDR3, as DNA: TGCGCCAGCAGCTTGGAACAGGGGGTGGGAAAACTGTTTTTT. This chain joins TRBV5-1 and TRBJ1-4; TRBD1 agrees at 8 bases. Per germline, CDR1 SGHRS and CDR2 YFSETQ. The junction had 5 bases not matched to a gene; V was cut back by 0 bases and J by 10 bases. The CDR3 length is 14 residues.

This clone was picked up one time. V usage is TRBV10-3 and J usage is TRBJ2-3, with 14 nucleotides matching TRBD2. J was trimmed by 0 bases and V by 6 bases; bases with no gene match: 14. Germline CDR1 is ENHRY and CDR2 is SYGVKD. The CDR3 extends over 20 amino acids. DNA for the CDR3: TGTGCCATCAGAGAAAGTTCCGGGACTAGCGGGAGTCGGAGCACAGATACGCAGTATTTT. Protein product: CAIRESSGTSGSRSTDTQYF.

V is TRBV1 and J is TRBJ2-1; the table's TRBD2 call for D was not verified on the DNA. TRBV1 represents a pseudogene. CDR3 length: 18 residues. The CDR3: CTSSQDASRASSYNEQFF. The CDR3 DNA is TGCACCAGCAGCCAAGATGCCTCGCGGGCCAGCTCCTACAATGAGCAGTTCTTC.